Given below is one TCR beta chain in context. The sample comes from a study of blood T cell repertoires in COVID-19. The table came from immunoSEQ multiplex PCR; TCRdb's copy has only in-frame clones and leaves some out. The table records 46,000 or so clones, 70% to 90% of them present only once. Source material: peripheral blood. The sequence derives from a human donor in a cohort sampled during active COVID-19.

CDR3 nucleotides: TGCGCCAGCAGCGCTCAAAATGGGGGCCATGAGCAGTTCTTC. It translates to CASSAQNGGHEQFF. The chain links TRBV10-1 to TRBJ2-1, with D possibly matching TRBD1 (6 bases). V lost 6 bases, J lost 8 bases, and 17 bases lay in between. The CDR3 extends over 14 amino acids. The germline gives CDR1 WNHNN, CDR2 SYGVQD (reference sequence).